The sequence of this T cell receptor beta chain was determined in a study of T cell repertoires in cytomegalovirus infection. V lost 5 bases, J lost 1 base, and 4 bases stayed unmatched. Germline V gene lookup returns CDR1 MNHNS and CDR2 SASEGT. The CDR3 is 16 residues long. MiXCR, applied by TCRdb to the reads, yields one record per CDR3 protein. The sample yields about 770,000 distinct CDR3 sequences, roughly 29% seen once. Study-wide findings and caveats: The response measured ex vivo was dominated by TCR beta clonotypes (HLA-C-restricted and CMV-specific).

This clonotype was seen more than once but under ten times. What it binds is unknown. The sequence was collected from a human donor in good health (CMV status not recorded). Some clones in this sample may be carry-over from other donors' samples. The source was cultured CD8+ T cells from PBMCs, collected from culture after CMV antigen stimulation. The chain is built from TRBV6-1 and TRBJ1-5, with TRBD1 matching over 11 bases. The DNA of the CDR3 is TGTGCCAGCAGTTCCTGGGACAGGGGGAGCAATCAGCCCCAGCATTTT. As protein: CASSSWDRGSNQPQHF.